This TCR beta chain was sequenced for a study of blood T cells in healthy people across ages. This clonotype came up once. Its specificity is unknown. At one end the junction does not follow the germline gene, possibly because of a read error. Findings of the study overall: The percentage of naive T cells correlated strongly with TCR beta diversity.

Every sample yielded at least 6 million isolated PBMCs. Sample-barcoded 5' priming and a J-beta primer mix drove a second PCR of roughly 7 to 11 cycles. TCRdb recomputed calls from the 5' RACE reads with MiXCR, one row per CDR3 protein. The table has approximately 940,000 distinct CDR3 sequences, around 48% seen once. Germline-derived CDR1 and CDR2 are SQVTM and ANQGSEA. CDR3 length equals 11 residues. This chain connects TRBV29-1 to TRBJ2-3; no firm D call. Sequenced sample: blood. This TCR was sampled from a man aged 25-45 years in good health. The CDR3 DNA reads TGCAGTGTTGAAAGGGTAGATACGCAGTATTTT. Protein product: CSVERVDTQYF.